A single sample gave rise to the 11 T cell receptor beta chains below, sequenced in a study of shared clonotypes between healthy human individuals. The assay was immunoSEQ multiplex PCR, and TCRdb's table has in-frame clones only and misses some. Of under 1,900,000 clones in the sample, roughly 98.5% were seen once. Material for sequencing was naive CD4+ T cells sorted from blood. As for subset: CD45RA+ positively selected. These receptors all stem from a man between 25 and 39 years old in good health.

The chain couples TRBV5-5 to TRBJ2-1; D call uncertain. The CDR3 has 16 residues. V lost 0 bases and J lost 1, with 11 bases in between. CDR1 and CDR2 from the germline V gene are SGHKS and YYEKEE (reference sequence). The CDR3 region is CASSLDLAPSYNEQFF. In nucleotides, the CDR3 is TGTGCCAGCAGCTTGGATTTGGCCCCGTCCTACAATGAGCAGTTCTTC.

J is TRBJ2-1 and V is TRBV7-6; D not certain. CDR3 size: 11 residues. V was shortened by 1 base and J by 9 bases, with 4 bases between the two germline ends. Germline CDR1 is SGHVS and CDR2 is FNYEAQ. This chain's CDR3 is CASSLEGEQFF. In DNA form, the CDR3 reads TGTGCCAGCAGCTTAGAGGGTGAGCAGTTCTTC.

The chain has TRBV20-1 and TRBJ1-2; unclear D gene. Germline V CDR1 and CDR2: DFQATT, SNEGSKA (reference sequence). The V gene lost 6 bases and the J gene lost 7 bases, with 12 bases spanning the gap. This CDR3 is 11 amino acids long. CDR3 coding DNA: TGCAGTGCAAATCCTTTGGGTGGCTACACCTTC. It translates to CSANPLGGYTF.

The rearrangement joins TRBV6-6 to TRBJ2-1; D unclear. V was cut by 8 bases and J by 10 bases, with 21 bases left in between. CDR1 and CDR2 (germline): MNHNY, SVGAGI (reference sequence). CDR3 size: 14 residues. For the CDR3, the DNA is TGTGCCAGCCACGAAGCCAGCGCCGGCAGGGAGCAGTTCTTC. Encoded protein: CASHEASAGREQFF.

This sequence joins TRBV19 and TRBJ2-5; D not certain. Germline V gives CDR1 LNHDA, CDR2 SQIVND (reference sequence). Trimming cost V 4 bases and J 3 bases, with 6 bases left between them. CDR3 size: 12 residues. The CDR3 reads CASSRAEETQYF. DNA of the CDR3: TGTGCCAGTAGTAGGGCAGAAGAGACCCAGTACTTC.

V gene TRBV27 combines with J gene TRBJ2-3; 10 bases map to TRBD2. The germline V gene encodes CDR1 MNHEY and CDR2 SMNVEV (reference sequence). The J segment lost 2 bases and the V segment lost 2 bases, leaving 4 bases of the junction unmatched. This CDR3 has 16 amino acids. The CDR3 is CASSLLAGVDTDTQYF. The CDR3 DNA reads as TGTGCCAGCAGTTTACTAGCGGGAGTCGACACAGATACGCAGTATTTT.

The chain links TRBV7-9 to TRBJ1-4, with a tentative D call TRBD1 (5 bases). CDR1 is SEHNR and CDR2 is FQNEAQ in the germline V gene (reference sequence). V was clipped by 3 bases and J by 1 base, with 12 bases between them. The CDR3 is 16 residues long. CDR3 loop: CASSFGQGGTNEKLFF. The CDR3 DNA follows: TGTGCCAGCAGCTTCGGGCAGGGAGGAACTAATGAAAAACTGTTTTTT.

The chain is built from TRBV28 and TRBJ2-7; 8 bases match TRBD1. Looked up from germline, CDR1 is MDHEN and CDR2 is SYDVKM. The ends lost 5 bases at V and 1 base at J; junction bases unmatched: 4. There are 14 residues in the CDR3. As DNA, the CDR3 is TGTGCCAGCAGTCGCGACAGGGGATCCTACGAGCAGTACTTC. Translating gives CASSRDRGSYEQYF. Combining the CDR3 with reference TRBV28 and TRBJ2-7 gives the whole variable domain DVKVTQSSRYLVKRTGEKVFLECVQDMDHENMFWYRQDPGLGLRLIYFSYDVKMKEKGDIPEGYSVSREKKERFSLILESASTNQTSMYLCASSRDRGSYEQYFGPGTRLTVT.

The chain links TRBV5-4 to TRBJ1-4; weak D call: TRBD1 (5 bases). This CDR3 contains 15 residues. Germline CDR1 and CDR2: SGHNT and YYREEE (reference sequence). V was pared by 4 bases and J by 8 bases, with 18 bases between. In nucleotides, the CDR3 is TGTGCCAGCAGCGGGGGGGACGATGGTTTGGAAAAACTGTTTTTT. Protein product: CASSGGDDGLEKLFF.

The chain is built from TRBV28 and TRBJ2-3; possibly TRBD2 for D (5 bases). The V gene lost 5 bases and the J gene lost 3 bases, with 15 bases spanning the gap. CDR1 and CDR2 from the germline V gene are MDHEN and SYDVKM. The CDR3 spans 15 residues. The CDR3 is CASSLGLPGTDTQYF. CDR3 DNA: TGTGCCAGCAGTCTCGGGCTTCCGGGAACAGATACGCAGTATTTT.

V and J are TRBV5-5 and TRBJ1-4; the D gene is possibly TRBD1 (5 bases). V was shortened by 5 bases and J by 3 bases, with 8 bases between the two germline ends. The CDR3 is 13 residues long. Looked up from germline, CDR1 is SGHKS and CDR2 is YYEKEE (reference sequence). CDR3 in DNA: TGTGCCAGCAGAGGAGGGGCTAATGAAAAACTGTTTTTT. Its translation is CASRGGANEKLFF.